Each of the 17 T cell receptor beta chains below was sequenced from the same sample in a study of cytomegalovirus exposure and HLA in healthy donors. PCR primers comprised 60 Vbeta and 13 Jbeta primers. Only in-frame clones appear in the TCRdb table, and some are missing; sequencing was by immunoSEQ multiplex PCR. The sample holds roughly 140,000 clones, 75% to 80% seen once. The specimen sequenced was PBMCs. These receptors were collected from a woman between 45 and 65 years old in good health and CMV-seronegative.

This clone showed up just once. The chain combines TRBV7-9 with TRBJ2-7, with D perhaps matching TRBD2 (6 bases). The CDR3 sequence is 15 residues long. The V gene's germline CDR1 is SEHNR and CDR2 FQNEAQ (reference sequence). V lost 5 bases and J 0 bases, leaving 14 bases between the germline ends. In nucleotides, the CDR3 is TGTGCCAGCAGCCTGGGGGGACGGAGCTCCTACGAGCAGTACTTC. As protein: CASSLGGRSSYEQYF.

Notes on this clone: At one end, the junction sequence differs from germline, possibly due to a read error. The genes are TRBV4-1 and TRBJ2-2, with D perhaps matching TRBD1 (5 bases). The germline CDR1 and CDR2 sequences are MGHRA and YSYEKL. This CDR3 contains 16 residues. The DNA for the CDR3 is TGTGCCAGCAGCCCTGTAGGACATACGAACACCGGGGAGCTGTTTTTT. This sequence encodes CASSPVGHTNTGELFF.

V and J are TRBV5-1 and TRBJ2-3; 12 bases line up with TRBD2. The CDR3 sequence is 15 residues long. Germline CDR1 is SGHRS and CDR2 is YFSETQ. Losses at the gene ends were 6 bases for V and 4 bases for J; bases not matched to a gene: 6. The CDR3 region has the DNA TGCGCCAGCAACCCTAGCGGGGGGGCCCCAGATACGCAGTATTTT. Protein product: CASNPSGGAPDTQYF.

CDR3 sequence reads: CAWNMNNEQYF. The CDR3 DNA follows: TGTGCCTGGAACATGAACAACGAGCAGTACTTC. The chain uses TRBV30 and TRBJ2-7; D uncertain. This CDR3 region has 11 residues. V lost 4 bases and J lost 5, with 9 bases in between. Per germline, CDR1 GTSNPN and CDR2 SVGIG (reference sequence).

CDR3 residues: CASSPRQGANQPQHF. The CDR3 region has the DNA TGCGCCAGCAGCCCGCGACAGGGGGCTAATCAGCCCCAGCATTTT. The rearrangement joins TRBV4-1 to TRBJ1-5, with TRBD1 matching over 10 bases. CDR1 is MGHRA, CDR2 YSYEKL, per germline. The V gene end was trimmed by 4 bases and the J gene end by 4 bases; junction bases not matched to a gene: 4. The CDR3 consists of 15 residues.

This clone appeared a few times. The chain is built from TRBV19 and TRBJ2-6; D ambiguous. Germline CDR1 LNHDA, CDR2 SQIVND (reference sequence). V lost 5 bases to trimming and J lost 0 bases, with 5 bases between them. This CDR3 has 14 residues. The chain's CDR3 is CASSPSSGANVLTF. CDR3 DNA sequence: TGTGCCAGTAGTCCATCCTCTGGGGCCAACGTCCTGACTTTC.

The chain couples TRBV7-2 to TRBJ2-7; the match to TRBD1 covers 7 bases. Germline loops: CDR1 SGHTA, CDR2 FQGNSA. The CDR3 contains 15 residues. Losses at the gene ends were 2 bases for V and 2 bases for J; bases not matched to a gene: 6. The CDR3 region has the DNA TGTGCCAGCAGCTTACGACAGGGCCCTACCTACGAGCAGTACTTC. Residues: CASSLRQGPTYEQYF.

The J gene is TRBJ1-1, the V gene TRBV6-1; D is ambiguous. V lost 3 bases to trimming and J lost 2 bases, with 7 bases between them. This CDR3 has 13 amino acids. Germline V gene lookup returns CDR1 MNHNS and CDR2 SASEGT. The CDR3 protein is CASSDTANTEAFF. Here the CDR3 DNA reads TGTGCCAGCAGTGATACAGCAAACACTGAAGCTTTCTTT.

The chain combines TRBV9 with TRBJ2-3; D possibly corresponds to TRBD2 (5 bases). The germline V and J ends were trimmed by 2 bases and 1 base, with 11 bases remaining between them. The CDR3 loop spans 15 amino acids. Per the germline V gene, CDR1 is SGDLS and CDR2 is YYNGEE. The CDR3 loop is CASSVTEVRTDTQYF. As DNA, the CDR3 is TGTGCCAGCAGCGTCACGGAGGTACGCACAGATACGCAGTATTTT.

The rearrangement links TRBV6-1 to TRBJ1-5; D call uncertain. CDR1 MNHNS and CDR2 SASEGT come from the germline V gene. This CDR3 spans 13 amino acids. With 6 bases removed from V and 5 bases from J, the gap between germline ends came to 11 bases. CDR3 amino acids: CASSLYFDQPQHF. DNA of the CDR3: TGTGCCAGCAGCCTATACTTTGATCAGCCCCAGCATTTT.

This chain joins TRBV4-3 and TRBJ2-1; weak D call: TRBD1 (5 bases). The CDR3 covers 14 residues. The V end lost 2 bases, the J end lost 5 bases, and 10 bases lay between the germline ends. Germline V gene data show CDR1 as LGHNA and CDR2 as YSLEER. CDR3 amino acids: CASSQQTGNNEQFF. CDR3 DNA sequence: TGCGCCAGCAGCCAACAAACAGGAAACAATGAGCAGTTCTTC.

The V call is TRBV6-5, the J call TRBJ2-7; TRBD2 might be the D (7 bases). V dropped 2 bases and J dropped 1 base, with 12 bases sitting between them. Germline CDR1 is MNHEY and CDR2 is SVGAGI. This CDR3 has 15 residues. The CDR3 coding sequence is TGTGCCAGCAGTTACGGGGGGGGCGATTCCTACGAGCAGTACTTC. It specifies CASSYGGGDSYEQYF.

This clone was found once. The chain is built from TRBV10-1 and TRBJ2-7, with D possibly matching TRBD1 (6 bases). The V gene's germline CDR1 is WNHNN and CDR2 SYGVQD (reference sequence). Trimming removed 9 bases from V and 3 bases from J, with 12 bases in between. The CDR3 runs 12 residues. The CDR3 loop is CARPGQVYEQYF. Here the CDR3 DNA reads TGCGCCAGACCGGGACAAGTCTACGAGCAGTACTTC.

The chain uses TRBV9 and TRBJ2-5; D is unresolved. Germline values: CDR1 SGDLS, CDR2 YYNGEE. V lost 0 bases and J 7 bases, leaving 10 bases between the germline ends. The CDR3 consists of 13 residues. The CDR3 is CASSVETIGTQYF. The CDR3 DNA sequence: TGTGCCAGCAGCGTAGAAACTATTGGGACCCAGTACTTC. The full variable domain, its missing parts supplied by reference TRBV9 and TRBJ2-5, is DSGVTQTPKHLITATGQRVTLRCSPRSGDLSVYWYQQSLDQGLQFLIQYYNGEERAKGNILERFSAQQFPDLHSELNLSSLELGDSALYFCASSVETIGTQYFGPGTRLLVL.

V is TRBV6-1 and J is TRBJ2-3; TRBD2 matches at 7 bases. Looked up from germline, CDR1 is MNHNS and CDR2 is SASEGT. Trimming cost V 7 bases and J 3 bases; bases outside gene matches: 7. CDR3 size: 14 residues. This CDR3 is CASIGLELTDTQYF. CDR3 coding DNA: TGTGCCAGCATTGGACTAGAGTTAACAGATACGCAGTATTTT.

This chain joins TRBV7-2 and TRBJ2-7; TRBD2 matches at 11 bases. The CDR3 extends over 15 amino acids. Looked up from germline, CDR1 is SGHTA and CDR2 is FQGNSA. V lost 0 bases to trimming and J lost 2 bases; unmatched junction nucleotides: 0. CDR3 region: CASSLALAGAYEQYF. In DNA, the CDR3 is TGTGCCAGCAGCTTAGCACTAGCGGGGGCCTACGAGCAGTACTTC.

This CDR3 reads CANPVGQGQSYEQYF. The CDR3 DNA is TGCGCCAACCCGGTTGGACAGGGACAATCCTACGAGCAGTACTTC. The chain combines TRBV23-1 with TRBJ2-7, with TRBD1 matching 8 bases. TRBV23-1 is an open reading frame whose function is uncertain. The CDR3 loop spans 15 amino acids. V lost 10 bases to trimming and J lost 1 base; unmatched junction nucleotides: 12.